This T cell receptor beta chain is from a study of shared clonotypes between healthy human individuals. Background on the study: For every donor, three CD4 naive, three CD4 memory, two CD8 naive and one CD8 memory plates were used.

CD45RO-negative, CCR7-selected cells formed the naive CD8 fraction, which excluded terminally differentiated effector memory CD45RA+ cells. Nashville, Tennessee was home to all donors, each a Caucasian adult. Whole-study results and caveats: Estimated richness values were generally larger in naive subsets than in memory subsets.

About this clone: Antigen: not known.

The genomic DNA of each subset was split evenly across several immunoSEQ plates. Profiled with immunoSEQ multiplex PCR; TCRdb holds only in-frame clones, not every one. Of more than 2 million clones listed, about 94% are singletons. This CDR3 comprises 17 residues. Germline assignment: CDR1 SGHDT and CDR2 YYEEEE. V lost 4 bases and J lost 7; bases outside the gene matches: 14. The chain joins TRBV5-6 to TRBJ2-2; TRBD2 matches at 9 bases. The sequence derives from a young man in good health. Specimen: naive CD8+ T cells sorted from blood. CDR3 residues: CASSPKRLAESGGELFF. The CDR3 region has the DNA TGTGCCAGCAGCCCGAAACGACTAGCGGAAAGCGGCGGGGAGCTGTTTTTT.